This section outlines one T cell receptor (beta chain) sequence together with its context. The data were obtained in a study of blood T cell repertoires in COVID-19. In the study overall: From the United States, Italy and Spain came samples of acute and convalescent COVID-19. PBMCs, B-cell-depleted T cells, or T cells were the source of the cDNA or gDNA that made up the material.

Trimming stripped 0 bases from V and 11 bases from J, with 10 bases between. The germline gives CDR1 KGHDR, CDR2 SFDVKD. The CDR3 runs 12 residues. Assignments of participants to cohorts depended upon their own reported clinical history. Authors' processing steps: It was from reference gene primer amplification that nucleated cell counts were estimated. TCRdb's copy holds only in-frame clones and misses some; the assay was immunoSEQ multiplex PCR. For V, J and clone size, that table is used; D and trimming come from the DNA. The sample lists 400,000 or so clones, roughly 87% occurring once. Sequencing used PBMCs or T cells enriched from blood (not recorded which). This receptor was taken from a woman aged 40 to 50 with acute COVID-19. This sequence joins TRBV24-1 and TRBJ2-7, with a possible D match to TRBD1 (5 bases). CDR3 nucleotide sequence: TGTGCCACCAGTGATTTGGGGGCGGATAAGTACTTC. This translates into CATSDLGADKYF.